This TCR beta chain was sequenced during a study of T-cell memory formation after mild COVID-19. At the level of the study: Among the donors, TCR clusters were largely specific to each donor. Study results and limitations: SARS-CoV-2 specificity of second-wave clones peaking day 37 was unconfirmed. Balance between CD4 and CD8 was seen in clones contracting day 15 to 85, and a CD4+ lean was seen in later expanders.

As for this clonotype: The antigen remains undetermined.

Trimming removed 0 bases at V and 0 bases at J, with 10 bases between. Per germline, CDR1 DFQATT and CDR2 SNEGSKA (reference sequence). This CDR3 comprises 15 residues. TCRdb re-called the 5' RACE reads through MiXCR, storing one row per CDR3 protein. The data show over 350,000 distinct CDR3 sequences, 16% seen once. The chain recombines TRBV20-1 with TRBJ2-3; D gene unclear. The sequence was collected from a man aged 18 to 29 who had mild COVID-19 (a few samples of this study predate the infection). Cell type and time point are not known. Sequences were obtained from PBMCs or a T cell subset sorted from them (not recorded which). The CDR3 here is CSARDPSRSTDTQYF. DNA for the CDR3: TGCAGTGCTAGAGATCCCTCGAGAAGCACAGATACGCAGTATTTT.